The 2 T cell receptor beta chains below come from one sample, sequenced in a study of radiation and T cells in renal cell carcinoma. The table came from immunoSEQ multiplex PCR; TCRdb's copy has only in-frame clones and leaves some out. The table lists about 40,000 clones, over 80% of them singletons. Time point reported: blood 4 weeks post-SBRT, at nephrectomy. Stated treatment: 15 Gy SBRT to primary tumor, nephrectomy 4 weeks later. The starting material was blood, obtained from a patient whose treatment included radiotherapy and nephrectomy. Receptors originate from a woman aged 70-85 years with renal cell carcinoma.

The chain uses TRBV19 and TRBJ2-4; unclear D gene. The CDR3 loop spans 12 amino acids. V lost 3 bases and J lost 5, with 5 bases in between. Germline CDR1 reads LNHDA; CDR2 reads SQIVND (reference sequence). The CDR3 protein is CASSMVQNIQYF. The CDR3, as DNA: TGTGCCAGTAGTATGGTACAAAACATTCAGTACTTC.

The rearrangement joins TRBV5-6 to TRBJ1-1; possible D gene TRBD1, 6 bases. Germline CDR1 and CDR2: SGHDT and YYEEEE. V lost 4 bases and J 4 bases, leaving 14 bases between the germline ends. The CDR3 covers 14 residues. For the CDR3, the DNA is TGTGCCAGCAGCGCCACTGACAGGCTCACTGAAGCTTTCTTT. Amino acid sequence: CASSATDRLTEAFF.